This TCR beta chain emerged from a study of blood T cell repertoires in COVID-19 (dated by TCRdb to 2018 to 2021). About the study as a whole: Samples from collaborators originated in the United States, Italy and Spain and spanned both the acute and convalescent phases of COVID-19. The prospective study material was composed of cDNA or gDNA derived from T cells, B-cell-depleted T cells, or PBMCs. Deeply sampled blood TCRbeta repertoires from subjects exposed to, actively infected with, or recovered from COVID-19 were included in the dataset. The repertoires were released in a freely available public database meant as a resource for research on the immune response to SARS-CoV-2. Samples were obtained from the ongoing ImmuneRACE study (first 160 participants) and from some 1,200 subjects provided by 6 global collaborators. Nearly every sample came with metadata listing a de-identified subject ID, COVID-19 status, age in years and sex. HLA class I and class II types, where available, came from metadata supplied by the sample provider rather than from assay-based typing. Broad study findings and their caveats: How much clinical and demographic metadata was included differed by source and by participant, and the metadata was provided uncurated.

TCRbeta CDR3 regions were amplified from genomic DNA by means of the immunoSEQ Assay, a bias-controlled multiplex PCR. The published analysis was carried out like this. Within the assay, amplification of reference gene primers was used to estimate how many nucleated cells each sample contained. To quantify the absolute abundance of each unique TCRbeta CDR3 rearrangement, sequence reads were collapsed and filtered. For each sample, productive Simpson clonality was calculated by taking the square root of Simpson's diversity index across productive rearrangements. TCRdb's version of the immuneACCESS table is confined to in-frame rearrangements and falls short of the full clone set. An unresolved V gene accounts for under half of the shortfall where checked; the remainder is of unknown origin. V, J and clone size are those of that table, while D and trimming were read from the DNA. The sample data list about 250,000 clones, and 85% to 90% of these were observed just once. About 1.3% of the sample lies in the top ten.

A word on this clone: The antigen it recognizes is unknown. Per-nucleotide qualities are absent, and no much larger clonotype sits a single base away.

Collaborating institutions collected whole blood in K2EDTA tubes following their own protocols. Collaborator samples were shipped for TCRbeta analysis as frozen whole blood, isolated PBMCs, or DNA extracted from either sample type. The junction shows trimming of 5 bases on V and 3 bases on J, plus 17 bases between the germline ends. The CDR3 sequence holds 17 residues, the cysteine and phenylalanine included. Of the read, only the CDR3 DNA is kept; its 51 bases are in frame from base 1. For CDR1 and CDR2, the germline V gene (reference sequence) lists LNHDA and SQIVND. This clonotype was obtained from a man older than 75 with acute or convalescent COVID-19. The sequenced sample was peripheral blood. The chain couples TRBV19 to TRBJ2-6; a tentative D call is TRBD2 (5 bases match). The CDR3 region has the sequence CASSLEGATGGANVLTF. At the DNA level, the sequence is TGTGCCAGTAGTCTCGAGGGAGCCACGGGTGGGGCCAACGTCCTGACTTTC. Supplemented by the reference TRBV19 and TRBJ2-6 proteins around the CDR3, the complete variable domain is DGGITQSPKYLFRKEGQNVTLSCEQNLNHDAMYWYRQDPGQGLRLIYYSQIVNDFQKGDIAEGYSVSREKKESFPLTVTSAQKNPTAFYLCASSLEGATGGANVLTFGAGSRLTVL.